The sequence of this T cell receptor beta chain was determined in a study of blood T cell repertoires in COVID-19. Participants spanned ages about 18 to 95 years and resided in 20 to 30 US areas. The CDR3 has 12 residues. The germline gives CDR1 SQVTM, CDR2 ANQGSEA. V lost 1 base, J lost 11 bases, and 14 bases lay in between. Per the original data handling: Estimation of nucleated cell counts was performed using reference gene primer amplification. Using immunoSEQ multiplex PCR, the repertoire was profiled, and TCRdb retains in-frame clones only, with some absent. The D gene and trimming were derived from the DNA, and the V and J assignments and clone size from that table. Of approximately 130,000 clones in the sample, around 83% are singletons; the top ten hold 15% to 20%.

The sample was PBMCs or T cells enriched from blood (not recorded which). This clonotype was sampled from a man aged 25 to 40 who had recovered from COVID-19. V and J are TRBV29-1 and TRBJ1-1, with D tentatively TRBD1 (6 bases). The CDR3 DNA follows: TGCAGCGTTGAAGGGGAAGGGGGTGGGGCTTTCTTT. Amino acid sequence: CSVEGEGGGAFF.